The rows below give T cell receptor beta chains drawn from one sample of a study of control samples from healthy donors and cancer patients. Sequencing was performed with immunoSEQ multiplex PCR; in TCRdb, only in-frame clones are kept and a portion is missing. The sample consists of roughly 180,000 clones, 93% of them appearing once. Sequenced: blood. Source of these receptors: a woman aged 60-75 years in good health. The CDR3 runs from the conserved cysteine through the conserved F or W. A D gene is named only where the DNA matches it firmly. Size values are once, few and many counts, or a class for expanded clones, and some rows have none.

len	v_gene	j_gene	d_gene	abundance	CDR3aa	CDR3nt
14	TRBV5-1	TRBJ1-2	TRBD1	-	CASSLITGGRSYTF	TGCGCCAGCAGCTTGATCACAGGGGGAAGAAGCTACACCTTC
15	TRBV19	TRBJ2-1	TRBD2	-	CASSIRTSGGHEQFF	TGTGCCAGTAGTATAAGGACTAGCGGAGGGCATGAGCAGTTCTTC
16	TRBV5-6	TRBJ1-3	TRBD1	-	CASSPFLGGAGNTIYF	TGTGCCAGCAGCCCATTCCTAGGGGGCGCTGGAAACACCATATATTTT
15	TRBV19	TRBJ1-3	-	many	CASSTWRQGGNTIYF	TGTGCCAGTAGTACCTGGCGTCAGGGAGGAAACACCATATATTTT
14	TRBV6-5	TRBJ1-6	-	-	CASSRNIYNSPLHF	TGTGCCAGCAGCCGTAATATCTATAATTCACCCCTCCACTTT
16	TRBV6-6	TRBJ2-7	-	-	CASSYYVGLRGREQYF	TGTGCCAGCAGTTACTACGTAGGGTTGCGGGGCAGAGAGCAGTACTTC
15	TRBV5-6	TRBJ2-1	TRBD1	-	CASSFAGQGNNEQFF	TGTGCCAGCAGCTTCGCGGGACAGGGGAACAATGAGCAGTTCTTC
15	TRBV4-1	TRBJ2-3	-	-	CASSQDGGGTDTQYF	TGCGCCAGCAGCCAAGATGGCGGGGGCACAGATACGCAGTATTTT
13	TRBV6-5	TRBJ1-3	-	once	CASSTQKANTIYF	TGTGCCAGCAGCACACAGAAAGCGAACACCATATATTTT
14	TRBV27	TRBJ1-6	-	-	CASSSGSYNSPLHF	TGTGCCAGCAGTTCGGGGAGCTATAATTCACCCCTCCACTTT
15	TRBV4-3	TRBJ1-3	-	-	CASSQDWGVGNTIYF	TGCGCCAGCAGCCAAGATTGGGGGGTTGGAAACACCATATATTTT
14	TRBV6-1	TRBJ1-4	-	-	CASREGGAGEKLFF	TGTGCCAGCAGGGAAGGGGGGGCTGGCGAAAAACTGTTTTTT
16	TRBV11-1	TRBJ2-5	TRBD2	-	CASSWGDSGGRETQYF	TGTGCCAGCAGCTGGGGGGATAGCGGGGGACGGGAGACCCAGTACTTC
12	TRBV7-2	TRBJ2-7	-	-	CASSQGRYEQYF	TGTGCCAGCAGCCAGGGACGCTACGAGCAGTACTTC
15	TRBV5-1	TRBJ2-2	TRBD1	-	CASSWDSPNTGELFF	TGCGCCAGCAGCTGGGACAGTCCGAACACCGGGGAGCTGTTTTTT
11	TRBV20-1	TRBJ2-7	-	-	CSASFTGVEYF	TGCAGTGCTAGTTTTACGGGGGTGGAGTACTTC
14	TRBV5-1	TRBJ1-4	-	-	CASSLGVSNEKLFF	TGCGCCAGCAGCTTGGGGGTATCTAATGAAAAACTGTTTTTT
16	TRBV4-2	TRBJ2-3	-	few	CASRPKEGVGTDTQYF	TGTGCCAGCAGGCCCAAGGAGGGGGTGGGCACAGATACGCAGTATTTT
15	TRBV6-2/TRBV6-3	TRBJ2-3	TRBD2	once	CASSYLGLAGDTQYF	TGTGCCAGCAGTTACTTGGGACTAGCGGGGGATACGCAGTATTTT
16	TRBV4-1	TRBJ2-2	-	-	CASSRTVGGNTGELFF	TGCGCCAGCAGCCGAACGGTAGGGGGGAACACCGGGGAGCTGTTTTTT
15	TRBV25-1	TRBJ2-6	-	-	CASRDWGVGANVLTF	TGTGCCAGCAGGGACTGGGGAGTAGGGGCCAACGTCCTGACTTTC
15	TRBV7-8	TRBJ1-6	-	once	CASSLASGEWSPLHF	TGTGCCAGCAGCTTAGCTTCGGGGGAGTGGTCACCCCTCCACTTT
16	TRBV18	TRBJ2-2	TRBD1	few	CASSPPTGGNTGELFF	TGTGCCAGCTCACCACCGACAGGGGGGAACACCGGGGAGCTGTTTTTT
11	TRBV7-2	TRBJ2-2	-	-	CASSGKTELFF	TGTGCCAGCAGCGGAAAGACTGAGCTGTTTTTT
15	TRBV2	TRBJ1-1	-	-	CASSGSGLGNTEAFF	TGTGCCAGCAGTGGGTCGGGTCTAGGGAACACTGAAGCTTTCTTT
15	TRBV9	TRBJ2-7	TRBD1	-	CASSVHGQGMYEQYF	TGTGCCAGCAGCGTCCACGGACAGGGGATGTACGAGCAGTACTTC
15	TRBV7-2	TRBJ2-3	TRBD2	-	CASSLIAGGPDTQYF	TGTGCCAGCAGCTTAATAGCGGGGGGGCCAGATACGCAGTATTTT
15	TRBV7-2	TRBJ1-1	-	-	CASSLAFGLNTEAFF	TGTGCCAGCAGCTTAGCGTTCGGACTGAACACTGAAGCTTTCTTT
19	TRBV7-9	TRBJ2-1	TRBD1	once	CASSHRGGEAASRHNEQFF	TGTGCCAGCAGCCATCGAGGGGGCGAGGCTGCCTCTAGACACAATGAGCAGTTCTTC
17	TRBV7-2	TRBJ1-2	-	few	CASSLASGAPLNYGYTF	TGTGCCAGCAGCCTGGCGTCAGGGGCTCCCCTTAACTATGGCTACACCTTC
12	TRBV12-3/TRBV12-4	TRBJ1-2	-	few	CASSLKGNGYTF	TGTGCCAGCAGTTTAAAGGGAAATGGCTACACCTTC
16	TRBV15	TRBJ1-4	-	-	CATKAGGQGANEKLFF	TGTGCCACCAAAGCGGGAGGGCAGGGCGCTAATGAAAAACTGTTTTTT
17	TRBV4-3	TRBJ2-4	TRBD2	once	CASSQEWGGRAKNIQYF	TGCGCCAGCAGCCAAGAATGGGGCGGGAGGGCCAAAAACATTCAGTACTTC
16	TRBV11-2	TRBJ1-2	-	-	CASSLGGRGLTNGYTF	TGTGCCAGCAGCTTAGGGGGACGGGGATTAACTAATGGCTACACCTTC
15	TRBV19	TRBJ1-1	TRBD1	-	CASSLGGQGNTEAFF	TGTGCCAGTAGTCTAGGGGGACAGGGGAACACTGAAGCTTTCTTT
12	TRBV6-5	TRBJ2-7	-	-	CASSSDKAEQYF	TGTGCCAGCAGTTCCGACAAGGCCGAGCAGTACTTC
12	TRBV29-1	TRBJ2-5	-	-	CSGRRESETQYF	TGCAGCGGTAGACGGGAATCAGAGACCCAGTACTTC
16	TRBV6-2/TRBV6-3	TRBJ2-3	TRBD2	few	CASSESSGGGPDTQYF	TGTGCCAGCAGTGAGTCTAGCGGGGGCGGCCCAGATACGCAGTATTTT
15	TRBV2	TRBJ1-4	TRBD1	-	CASTETGLANEKLFF	TGTGCCAGCACAGAGACAGGGCTGGCTAATGAAAAACTGTTTTTT
14	TRBV19	TRBJ1-1	-	-	CASKAETVNTEAFF	TGTGCCAGTAAGGCGGAGACTGTGAACACTGAAGCTTTCTTT
11	TRBV19	TRBJ1-2	-	-	CASRSSWGYTF	TGTGCCAGTAGGAGTAGTTGGGGCTACACCTTC
14	TRBV7-3	TRBJ1-2	-	-	CASSLDGGNYGYTF	TGTGCCAGCAGCTTAGATGGGGGCAACTATGGCTACACCTTC
18	TRBV5-6	TRBJ1-6	TRBD1	-	CASSGGTGGRSYNSPLHF	TGTGCCAGCAGCGGGGGGACAGGGGGTCGCTCCTATAATTCACCCCTCCACTTT
11	TRBV28	TRBJ1-1	-	-	CASSFPARVFF	TGTGCCAGCAGTTTCCCAGCGCGAGTTTTCTTT
20	TRBV4-1	TRBJ1-3	TRBD1	-	CASSQLPGQGAIGSGNTIYF	TGCGCCAGCAGCCAGCTACCGGGACAGGGGGCCATAGGCTCTGGAAACACCATATATTTT
12	TRBV29-1	TRBJ1-1	-	-	CSGEAAHTEAFF	TGCAGCGGGGAGGCAGCCCACACTGAAGCTTTCTTT
14	TRBV5-6	TRBJ2-7	TRBD1	-	CASSPQGQAYEQYF	TGTGCCAGCAGCCCACAGGGGCAGGCCTACGAGCAGTACTTC
19	TRBV11-3	TRBJ1-5	TRBD1	-	CASSLDGASGRGRCQPQHF	TGTGCCAGCAGCTTAGATGGGGCATCCGGCAGGGGGCGATGTCAGCCCCAGCATTTT
16	TRBV5-1	TRBJ2-3	-	-	CASSRDRAGATDTQYF	TGCGCCAGCAGCCGCGACCGGGCGGGGGCCACAGATACGCAGTATTTT
17	TRBV5-5	TRBJ2-1	TRBD2	few	CASSLGSVIGTSGGQFF	TGTGCCAGCAGCTTGGGGTCGGTTATCGGGACTAGCGGGGGGCAGTTCTTC
12	TRBV2	TRBJ2-2	-	-	CASRQVAGELFF	TGTGCCAGCAGACAGGTCGCCGGGGAGCTGTTTTTT
13	TRBV5-5	TRBJ1-2	TRBD1	-	CASSSDRGYGYTF	TGTGCCAGCAGCTCGGACAGGGGCTATGGCTACACCTTC
13	TRBV14	TRBJ2-2	-	-	CASSPRNTGELFF	TGTGCCAGCAGCCCCCGGAACACCGGGGAGCTGTTTTTT
14	TRBV18	TRBJ1-4	-	once	CASSPGAVNEKLFF	TGTGCCAGCTCACCAGGGGCGGTGAATGAAAAACTGTTTTTT
18	TRBV19	TRBJ1-1	-	-	CASSIEHEGVYDVTEAFF	TGTGCCAGTAGTATCGAACACGAGGGGGTATACGATGTAACTGAAGCTTTCTTT
16	TRBV3-1/TRBV3-2	TRBJ1-1	TRBD1	-	CASSSQRQGANTEAFF	TGTGCCAGCAGCTCCCAAAGACAGGGGGCGAACACTGAAGCTTTCTTT
12	TRBV30	TRBJ1-2	TRBD1	-	CAWSSTGYGYTF	TGTGCCTGGAGTTCGACAGGGTATGGCTACACCTTC
12	TRBV9	TRBJ2-5	-	-	CASSPQGETQYF	TGTGCCAGCAGCCCTCAGGGAGAGACCCAGTACTTC